Listed below are T cell receptor beta chains from one sample, sequenced in a study of shared clonotypes between healthy human individuals. Assay used: immunoSEQ multiplex PCR; TCRdb lists only in-frame clones, some missing. Here the sample spans millions of clones, 85% to 95% being singletons. Sequencing was performed on naive CD4+ T cells from PBMCs. The origin of the receptors is a man younger than 35 in good health. Some clones in this sample may be carry-over from other donors' samples. The CDR3 runs from the conserved cysteine through the conserved F or W. The order of the fields is D gene, J gene, V gene, CDR3 protein, CDR3 DNA. The D gene is left open where the match is weak.

>-|TRBJ1-3|TRBV12-5
CASGSDKTGNTIYF
TGTGCTAGTGGTTCAGATAAAACTGGAAACACCATATATTTT
>TRBD1|TRBJ1-2|TRBV29-1
CSVGQGDYGYTF
TGCAGCGTTGGACAGGGCGACTATGGCTACACCTTC
>-|TRBJ1-2|TRBV28
CASTPTSYGYTF
TGTGCCAGCACCCCTACCTCCTATGGCTACACCTTC
>TRBD1|TRBJ1-5|TRBV7-2
CASSLGSRGRFIAQPQHF
TGTGCCAGCAGCTTAGGTAGTAGGGGGCGTTTCATTGCTCAGCCCCAGCATTTT
>-|TRBJ1-2|TRBV6-6
CASSYSLGVGNGYTF
TGTGCCAGCAGTTACTCGTTGGGGGTAGGCAATGGCTACACCTTC
>-|TRBJ1-3|TRBV4-1
CAPTTGRQSSGNTIYF
TGCGCCCCCACCACGGGCAGACAAAGCTCTGGAAACACCATATATTTT
>-|TRBJ2-7|TRBV11-2
CASSSRFSSSYEQYF
TGTGCCAGCAGCTCCCGTTTCTCATCCTCCTACGAGCAGTACTTC
>-|TRBJ2-5|TRBV6-6
CASRSTSSETQYF
TGTGCCAGCAGGAGTACTAGCTCGGAGACCCAGTACTTC
>-|TRBJ1-3|TRBV6-5
CASSQHSGNTIYF
TGTGCCAGCAGTCAACACTCTGGAAACACCATATATTTT
>-|TRBJ2-1|TRBV29-1
CSVTSGRPYNEQFF
TGCAGCGTCACATCGGGGAGGCCCTACAATGAGCAGTTCTTC
>TRBD1|TRBJ1-2|TRBV7-9
CASSLSVGTGQVYTF
TGTGCCAGCAGCCTATCCGTGGGGACAGGGCAAGTCTACACCTTC
>-|TRBJ1-6|TRBV28
CASSPPGILSPLHF
TGTGCCAGCAGTCCCCCGGGAATCCTTTCACCCCTCCACTTT
>-|TRBJ1-1|TRBV6-5
CASSARGTEAFF
TGTGCCAGCAGTGCTCGGGGCACTGAAGCTTTCTTT
>TRBD1|TRBJ2-5|TRBV27
CASSLGTGGVRQTQYF
TGTGCCAGCAGCCTTGGGACAGGGGGCGTTAGACAGACCCAGTACTTC
>-|TRBJ2-7|TRBV6-5
CASSRTVWGPHEQYF
TGTGCCAGCAGTCGGACCGTCTGGGGACCCCACGAGCAGTACTTC
>TRBD1|TRBJ1-2|TRBV28
CASSLFLGQGTGYTF
TGTGCCAGCAGTTTATTCTTGGGACAGGGCACCGGCTACACCTTC
>TRBD2|TRBJ2-1|TRBV2
CASETSVNEQFF
TGTGCCAGCGAGACTAGCGTTAATGAGCAGTTCTTC
>-|TRBJ1-1|TRBV28
CASRHQGGPGTEAFF
TGTGCCAGCAGACACCAGGGAGGCCCGGGCACTGAAGCTTTCTTT
>-|TRBJ1-5|TRBV19
CASIGLGPQHF
TGTGCCAGTATAGGGTTAGGGCCCCAGCATTTT
>-|TRBJ1-2|TRBV14
CASSQPANYGYTF
TGTGCCAGCAGCCAGCCCGCTAACTATGGCTACACCTTC
>-|TRBJ2-2|TRBV15
CATSRTHRGIGELFF
TGTGCCACCAGCAGGACTCATCGCGGGATCGGGGAGCTGTTTTTT
>TRBD2|TRBJ2-7|TRBV4-3
CASSQGVSGTSGRLYEQYF
TGCGCCAGCAGCCAAGGGGTCTCCGGGACTAGCGGGAGGTTATACGAGCAGTACTTC
>-|TRBJ2-5|TRBV20-1
CSARQETQYF
TGCAGTGCGAGACAAGAGACCCAGTACTTC
>TRBD1|TRBJ1-2|TRBV5-4
CASSLRGGDRASYGYTF
TGTGCCAGCAGCTTGCGAGGAGGGGACAGGGCGAGCTATGGCTACACCTTC
>-|TRBJ2-4|TRBV7-9
CASRRDRQNIQYF
TGTGCCAGCAGAAGGGACCGTCAAAACATTCAGTACTTC
>-|TRBJ1-3|TRBV19
CASSMGNGNTIYF
TGTGCCAGTAGTATGGGGAACGGAAACACCATATATTTT